The source of this T cell receptor beta chain is a study of long-term antiretroviral therapy in people with HIV. CDR1 and CDR2 (germline): SGHNT, YYREEE (reference sequence). Trimming took 5 bases from V and 4 from J; bases not matched to a gene: 6. The CDR3 has 16 amino acids. On this clone itself: Its antigen is currently unknown.

Study-wide points: Sampling of blood ran from about 2003 to 2017, and older ART regimens were possibly in use. Post-ART diversity increased but stayed below transplant donor controls.

Sequencing used immunoSEQ v3.0 at survey level. Data came from immunoSEQ multiplex PCR; TCRdb stores just in-frame clones and leaves some out. The sample contains nearly 11,000 clones, less than 80% of which appear only once. This chain uses TRBV5-4 with TRBJ1-4; 12 nucleotides match TRBD1. Sequencing was performed on unsorted PBMCs, taken at the start of antiretroviral therapy, before treatment. This TCR derives from a man aged 25-40 years with HIV. This CDR3 is CASSPGQGAGNEKLFF. Here the CDR3 DNA reads TGTGCCAGCAGTCCGGGACAGGGGGCGGGTAATGAAAAACTGTTTTTT.